The clone carrying this T cell receptor (beta chain) was detected only once. What it recognizes is unknown. The data derive from a study of cytotoxic CD8 clonotypes in ibrutinib-treated CLL. Study-wide context: Some 24 partial and 2 complete responses; at median roughly 6 years, around 14 remitted, approximately 12 progressed.

TCRdb keeps only in-frame clones here, not all; method: immunoSEQ multiplex PCR. Counted here are fewer than 400,000 clones, 67% occurring once; the ten biggest clones make up roughly 6%. General study results and limits: Shared public clonotypes were rare, and on treatment they either got smaller or stayed the same. Clonality was higher at ibrutinib response and returned toward baseline at progression. Collection times varied between progressing and sustained-remission patients.

Germline V lookup: CDR1 SGHRS, CDR2 YFSETQ. The germline V and J ends were trimmed by 4 bases and 5 bases, with 21 bases remaining between them. The CDR3 covers 16 residues. The sample here was PBMCs, taken after 36 months of ibrutinib treatment. The V gene is TRBV5-1, the J gene TRBJ2-5; weak D call: TRBD2 (5 bases). This receptor was identified in a human donor with chronic lymphocytic leukemia. As DNA, the CDR3 is TGCGCCAGCAGCCCACTTGGGCCCGCCAGAGGGGAGACCCAGTACTTC. Amino acid sequence: CASSPLGPARGETQYF.